This T cell receptor beta chain was recovered during a study of cytomegalovirus exposure and HLA in healthy donors. Findings and caveats of the study: A later analysis found TCR association rates differed by HLA locus, highest for DRB1 and lowest for HLA-C. Researchers counted around 160 TCR beta chains as cytomegalovirus-associated.

This clone was counted a few times. Its target is not known. Germline V lookup: CDR1 MDHEN, CDR2 SYDVKM. CDR3 length: 15 residues. V was clipped by 4 bases and J by 0 bases, with 7 bases between them. Vbeta (60) and Jbeta (13) primers were used in the PCR. The method was immunoSEQ multiplex PCR; TCRdb's version includes in-frame clones alone and lacks a portion of them. In the table there are about 170,000 clones, about four fifths of which are singletons. The chain recombines TRBV28 with TRBJ2-6, with a tentative D call TRBD2 (5 bases). The sequencing sample was made of PBMCs. This sequence originates from a male donor in good health and CMV-seronegative. The DNA of the CDR3 is TGTGCCAGCAGTTACCGGGGCTCTGGGGCCAACGTCCTGACTTTC. Its translation: CASSYRGSGANVLTF. The full variable domain, rest sourced from reference TRBV28 and TRBJ2-6, is DVKVTQSSRYLVKRTGEKVFLECVQDMDHENMFWYRQDPGLGLRLIYFSYDVKMKEKGDIPEGYSVSREKKERFSLILESASTNQTSMYLCASSYRGSGANVLTFGAGSRLTVL.